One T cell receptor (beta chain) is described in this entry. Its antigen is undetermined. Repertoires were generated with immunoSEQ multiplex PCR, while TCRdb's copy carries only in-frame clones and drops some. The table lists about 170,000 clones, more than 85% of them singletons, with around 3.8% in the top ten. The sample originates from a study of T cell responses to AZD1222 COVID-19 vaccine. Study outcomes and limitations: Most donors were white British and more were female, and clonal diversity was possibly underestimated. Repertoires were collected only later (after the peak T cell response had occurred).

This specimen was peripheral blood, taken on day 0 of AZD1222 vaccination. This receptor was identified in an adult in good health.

The CDR3 loop is CASSYRINTEAFF. The CDR3 DNA follows: TGTGCCAGTAGTTACAGGATCAACACTGAAGCTTTCTTT. The chain employs TRBV19 and TRBJ1-1, with D possibly TRBD1 on 5 matching bases. The V gene lost 5 bases and the J gene lost 2 bases, with 9 bases spanning the gap. The CDR3 extends over 13 amino acids. Germline assignment: CDR1 LNHDA and CDR2 SQIVND (reference sequence).